This TCR beta chain stems from a study of CD8+ T cells in alopecia areata (dated by TCRdb to 2017 to 2018). The study in broad terms: The treated patients, all with moderate-to-severe alopecia areata, were enrolled in an open-label pilot trial of oral tofacitinib given at 5 to 10 mg twice daily. Tofacitinib was administered for 6 to 18 months, and 6 months of follow-up off drug were then conducted to assess delayed response and recurrence. In treated patients, disease severity was measured using the SALT score, which gives the percentage of scalp surface area affected. In both human patients and the C3H/HeJ mouse model, the study applied high-throughput TCRbeta sequencing to look at T cell clonal expansion in alopecia areata. In humans, TCRbeta sequencing was performed on scalp tissue and on sorted CD4+ and CD8+ peripheral blood T cells from healthy controls and from patients with patchy or totalis/universalis alopecia areata. Biopsies were taken from tofacitinib-treated patients at baseline and at 4 and 24 weeks of treatment, and a later scalp biopsy was taken in several of the tofacitinib-treated patients. Clonality in the scalp was compared among normal scalp (n=4), patchy alopecia areata scalp (n=8), and alopecia totalis/universalis scalp (n=8). RNA was extracted with the PAXgene miRNA kit for fixed scalp, the miRNeasy kit for PBMCs, and the RNeasy kit for mouse skin. immunoSEQ multiplex PCR using 35 Vbeta forward primers and 13 Jbeta reverse primers was used to amplify TCRbeta CDR3 regions.

The meaning of the sample's time point label: about 4 weeks on oral tofacitinib. Taken with the paper, the label for treatment or condition translates to: oral pan-JAK inhibitor, 5-10 mg twice daily. Peripheral blood and lesional scalp punch biopsies were obtained from patients with alopecia areata. After PBMCs were isolated by density centrifugation and stained for CD3, CD4 and CD8, a FACSAria was used to sort CD4+ and CD8+ T cells. This clone was observed a single time. The target of this receptor is not known. No quality values exist for individual bases; no much larger clone is one base distant. The investigation overall reported the following: Because the treated cohort was small and included a single nonresponder, larger studies are needed to assess links between baseline CD8+ expansion and response. Scalp TCR repertoire analysis is complicated because resident alphabeta T cells in normal human skin are also sequenced, whereas mouse skin is dominated by gammadelta T cells. Many expanded lesional clones were found to persist in scalp and blood during tofacitinib treatment, and relapse after treatment cessation may be partly explained by this persistence. Shared TCR sequences between patients were less evident than in mice, which may be partly attributable to HLA diversity in the patient population. Lesional scalp, especially in alopecia totalis/universalis, showed higher clonality and more expanded CD8+ clones than normal scalp, suggesting antigenic drive. Tofacitinib significantly decreased scalp clonality and the number of expanded CD8+ clones among the top 100 scalp clones.

The receptor library was made with the immunoSEQ multiplex PCR assay. RNA was extracted from all samples and reverse transcribed into cDNA, which served as template for TCR sequencing. SuperScript III was used to make first-strand cDNA, primed with a 2:1 mix of oligo-dT and random hexamers. A synthetic immune receptor repertoire was used to gauge amplification bias, and whatever bias remained was removed computationally. Concerning the study's data processing: After raw reads were preprocessed to remove errors, the CDR3 was defined following IMGT conventions as running from the conserved cysteine to phenylalanine. To get clonality, Shannon entropy was normalized by log2 of the number of productive unique TCRs and the result was subtracted from 1. Whether scalp clones were CD4 or CD8 was inferred by matching scalp TCRbeta sequences against CD4 and CD8 repertoires sorted from blood. TCRdb obtained this table from immuneACCESS and retained in-frame rearrangements with V and J assigned. These tables miss some clones; where compared with another copy, unresolved V genes account for less than half of the shortfall, and the remainder is unexplained. Clone size and V and J calls were adopted from that table, with D and trimming inferred from the DNA. In this sample the table shows 150,000 to 250,000 clones, 50% to 60% of which occur a single time. The biggest ten clones account for 3% to 4% of the sample.

This sample comprised CD4+ T cells sorted from blood, obtained at week 4, from a patient treated with tofacitinib. The receptor comes from a human donor with alopecia areata.

The encoded CDR3 is CASSQENRIGTEAFF. The sequenced DNA is TGCGCCAGCAGCCAAGAGAATCGGATAGGGACTGAAGCTTTCTTT. The sequence joins TRBV4-1 to TRBJ1-1; there is no confident call for the D gene. Trimming takes 0 bases from V and 5 bases from J, and the germline ends sit 13 bases apart. Spanning cysteine to phenylalanine, the CDR3 consists of 15 amino acids. Only the CDR3 DNA is retained, 45 bases long and in frame from the first base. The germline V gene provides CDR1 MGHRA and CDR2 YSYEKL.